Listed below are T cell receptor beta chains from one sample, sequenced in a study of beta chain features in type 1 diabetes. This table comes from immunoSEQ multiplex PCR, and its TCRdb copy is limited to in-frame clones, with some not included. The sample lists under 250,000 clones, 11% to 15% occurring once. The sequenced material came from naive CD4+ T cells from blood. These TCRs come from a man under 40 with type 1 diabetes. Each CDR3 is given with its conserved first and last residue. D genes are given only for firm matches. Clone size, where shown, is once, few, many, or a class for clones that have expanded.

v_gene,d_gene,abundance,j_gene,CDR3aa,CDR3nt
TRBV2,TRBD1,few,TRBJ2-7,CASTPGQGSYEQYF,TGTGCCAGCACCCCGGGACAGGGCTCCTACGAGCAGTACTTC
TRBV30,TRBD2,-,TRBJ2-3,CAWSVRRTSGSLDTQYF,TGTGCCTGGAGTGTACGGCGGACTAGCGGGAGCCTAGATACGCAGTATTTT
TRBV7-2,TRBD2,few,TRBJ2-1,CASSLLSSGYNEQFF,TGTGCCAGCAGCTTATTATCTAGCGGCTACAATGAGCAGTTCTTC
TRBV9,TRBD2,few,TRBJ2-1,CASSVLTGTSGLNEQFF,TGTGCCAGCAGCGTCCTTACCGGGACTAGCGGGCTTAATGAGCAGTTCTTC
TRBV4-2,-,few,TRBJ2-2,CASSQGEEGAGGELFF,TGTGCCAGCAGCCAAGGGGAGGAAGGGGCGGGCGGGGAGCTGTTTTTT
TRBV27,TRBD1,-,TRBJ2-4,CASRPDDREINIQYF,TGTGCCAGCAGACCCGATGACAGGGAGATCAACATTCAGTACTTC
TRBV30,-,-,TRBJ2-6,CAWSKSQSGANVLTF,TGTGCCTGGAGTAAGAGCCAATCTGGGGCCAACGTCCTGACTTTC
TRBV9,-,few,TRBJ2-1,CASSTGDYNEQFF,TGTGCCAGCAGCACCGGGGACTACAATGAGCAGTTCTTC
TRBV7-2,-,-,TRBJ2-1,CASSTGGAHEQFF,TGTGCCAGCAGCACCGGCGGGGCCCATGAGCAGTTCTTC
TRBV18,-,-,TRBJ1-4,CASSPPRFNEKLFF,TGTGCCAGCTCACCACCGAGATTTAATGAAAAACTGTTTTTT
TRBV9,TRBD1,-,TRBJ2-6,CASSAAGTASGANVLTF,TGTGCCAGCAGCGCGGCCGGGACAGCCTCTGGGGCCAACGTCCTGACTTTC
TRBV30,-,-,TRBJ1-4,CAWSKGVGEKLFF,TGTGCCTGGAGTAAAGGGGTCGGGGAAAAACTGTTTTTT
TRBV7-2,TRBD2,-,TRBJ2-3,CASSNLAGLTDTQYF,TGTGCCAGCAGCAACCTAGCGGGACTCACAGATACGCAGTATTTT
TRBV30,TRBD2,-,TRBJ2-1,CAADLAGGPHEQFF,TGTGCCGCTGATCTAGCGGGAGGGCCCCATGAGCAGTTCTTC
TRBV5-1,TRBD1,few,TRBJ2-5,CASSFGTVQETQYF,TGCGCCAGCAGCTTCGGGACAGTCCAAGAGACCCAGTACTTC
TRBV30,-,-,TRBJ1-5,CAWSVAGTINQPQHF,TGTGCCTGGAGTGTGGCCGGGACTATTAATCAGCCCCAGCATTTT
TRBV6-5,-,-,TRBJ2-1,CASSYSSTHNEQFF,TGTGCCAGCAGTTACTCGTCTACTCACAATGAGCAGTTCTTC
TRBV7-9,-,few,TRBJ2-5,CASSLSITQYF,TGTGCCAGCAGCTTATCTATAACCCAGTACTTC
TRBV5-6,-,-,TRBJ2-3,CASSLDYQRLTDTQYF,TGTGCCAGCAGCTTGGATTATCAGCGGCTCACAGATACGCAGTATTTT
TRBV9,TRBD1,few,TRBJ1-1,CASSVADRVEFAFF,TGTGCCAGCAGCGTAGCAGACAGGGTTGAATTTGCTTTCTTT
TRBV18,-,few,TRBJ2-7,CASSPPVSSYEQYF,TGTGCCAGCTCACCACCGGTGAGCTCCTACGAGCAGTACTTC
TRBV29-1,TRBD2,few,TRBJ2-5,CSVRLAGVTQYF,TGCAGCGTTCGGCTAGCGGGGGTGACCCAGTACTTC
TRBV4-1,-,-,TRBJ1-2,CASSQEPSNRRGYTF,TGCGCCAGCAGCCAAGAACCATCGAATAGGAGGGGCTACACCTTC
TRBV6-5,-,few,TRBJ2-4,CASSYRQGTDIQYF,TGTGCCAGCAGTTACCGGCAGGGGACGGACATTCAGTACTTC
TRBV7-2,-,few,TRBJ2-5,CASSFGETQYF,TGTGCCAGCAGCTTCGGGGAGACCCAGTACTTC
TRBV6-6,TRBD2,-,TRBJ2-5,CASSPRYGGQETQYF,TGTGCCAGCAGCCCCCGGTACGGGGGGCAAGAGACCCAGTACTTC
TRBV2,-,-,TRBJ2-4,CASRTRGAVSDIQYF,TGTGCCAGCAGAACTCGGGGGGCGGTGAGCGACATTCAGTACTTC